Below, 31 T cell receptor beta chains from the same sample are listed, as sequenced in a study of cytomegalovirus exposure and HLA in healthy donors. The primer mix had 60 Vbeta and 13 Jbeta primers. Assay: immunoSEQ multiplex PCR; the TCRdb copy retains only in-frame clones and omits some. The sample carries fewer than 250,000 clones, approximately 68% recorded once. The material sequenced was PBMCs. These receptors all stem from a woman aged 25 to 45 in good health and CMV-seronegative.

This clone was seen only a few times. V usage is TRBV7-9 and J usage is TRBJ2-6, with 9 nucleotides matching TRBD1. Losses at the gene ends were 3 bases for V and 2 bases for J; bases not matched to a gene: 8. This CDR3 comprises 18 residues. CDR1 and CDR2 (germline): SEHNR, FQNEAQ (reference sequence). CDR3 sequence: CASSFPTGGRAGANVLTF. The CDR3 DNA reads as TGTGCCAGCAGCTTCCCGACAGGGGGAAGGGCTGGGGCCAACGTCCTGACTTTC.

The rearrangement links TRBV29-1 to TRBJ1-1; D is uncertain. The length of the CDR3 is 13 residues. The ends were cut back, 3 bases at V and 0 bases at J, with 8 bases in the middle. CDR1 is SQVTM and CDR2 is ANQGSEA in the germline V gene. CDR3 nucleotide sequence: TGCAGCGTTGAGCTTGCGGTGAACACTGAAGCTTTCTTT. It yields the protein CSVELAVNTEAFF.

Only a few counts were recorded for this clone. The CDR3 region is CASSYLTSGTDTQYF. Here the CDR3 DNA reads TGTGCCAGCAGTTACTTGACTAGCGGCACAGATACGCAGTATTTT. The chain couples TRBV6-5 to TRBJ2-3; 8 bases fit TRBD2. J lost 1 base, V lost 1 base, and 1 base had no gene match. Germline loops: CDR1 MNHEY, CDR2 SVGAGI. The CDR3 totals 15 residues.

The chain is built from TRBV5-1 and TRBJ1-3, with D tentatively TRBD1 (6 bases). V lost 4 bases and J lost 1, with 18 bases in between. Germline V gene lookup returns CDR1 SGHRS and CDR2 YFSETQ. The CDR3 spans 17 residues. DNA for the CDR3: TGCGCCAGCAGCCCCGGAAGGGGGGAGGGATCTGGAAACACCATATATTTT. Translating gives CASSPGRGEGSGNTIYF.

The CDR3 region has the DNA TGTGCCAGTAGTATCCAGTTGAACACTGAAGCTTTCTTT. Protein sequence: CASSIQLNTEAFF. The gene calls are TRBV19 and TRBJ1-1; D gene uncertain. This CDR3 is 13 amino acids long. Looked up from germline, CDR1 is LNHDA and CDR2 is SQIVND (reference sequence). The V and J ends lost 3 bases and 0 bases respectively, with 5 bases between them.

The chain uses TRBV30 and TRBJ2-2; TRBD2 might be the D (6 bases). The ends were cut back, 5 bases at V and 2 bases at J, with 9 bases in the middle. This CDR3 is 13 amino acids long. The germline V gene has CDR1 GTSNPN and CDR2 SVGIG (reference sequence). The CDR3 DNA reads TGTGCCTGGTCGGGACTTAACACCGGGGAGCTGTTTTTT. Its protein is CAWSGLNTGELFF.

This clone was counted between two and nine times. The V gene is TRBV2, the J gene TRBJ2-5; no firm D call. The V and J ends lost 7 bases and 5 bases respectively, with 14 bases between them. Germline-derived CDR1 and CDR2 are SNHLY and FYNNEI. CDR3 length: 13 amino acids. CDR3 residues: CASTPTVTETQYF. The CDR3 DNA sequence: TGTGCCAGCACTCCAACGGTCACGGAGACCCAGTACTTC.

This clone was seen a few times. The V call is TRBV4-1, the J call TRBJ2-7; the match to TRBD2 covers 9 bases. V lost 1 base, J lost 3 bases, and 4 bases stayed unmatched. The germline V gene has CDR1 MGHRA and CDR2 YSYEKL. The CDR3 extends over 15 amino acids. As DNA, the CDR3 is TGCGCCAGCAGCCAAGTAGCGGGAGATTTCTACGAGCAGTACTTC. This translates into CASSQVAGDFYEQYF.

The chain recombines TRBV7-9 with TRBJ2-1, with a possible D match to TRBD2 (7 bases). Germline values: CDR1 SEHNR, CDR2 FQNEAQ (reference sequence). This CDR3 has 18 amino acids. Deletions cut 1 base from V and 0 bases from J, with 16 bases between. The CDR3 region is CASSLGGGGGSSYNEQFF. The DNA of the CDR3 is TGTGCCAGCAGCTTAGGGGGGGGCGGGGGCAGCTCCTACAATGAGCAGTTCTTC.

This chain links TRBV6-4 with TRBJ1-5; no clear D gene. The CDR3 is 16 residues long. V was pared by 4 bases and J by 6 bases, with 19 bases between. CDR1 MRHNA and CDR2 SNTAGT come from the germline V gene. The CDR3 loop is CASSAQKTCKRQPQHF. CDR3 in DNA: TGTGCCAGCAGTGCCCAGAAGACTTGTAAGCGTCAGCCCCAGCATTTT.

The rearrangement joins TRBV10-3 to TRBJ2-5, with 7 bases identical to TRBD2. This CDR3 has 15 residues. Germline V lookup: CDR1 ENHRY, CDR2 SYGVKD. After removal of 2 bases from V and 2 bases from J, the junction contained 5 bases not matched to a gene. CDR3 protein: CAISEPTGGQETQYF. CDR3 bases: TGTGCCATCAGTGAGCCTACGGGAGGTCAAGAGACCCAGTACTTC.

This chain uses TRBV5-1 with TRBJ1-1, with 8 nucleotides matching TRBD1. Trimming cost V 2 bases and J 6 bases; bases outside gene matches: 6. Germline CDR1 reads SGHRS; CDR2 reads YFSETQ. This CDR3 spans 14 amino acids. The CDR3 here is CASSFGDRLAEAFF. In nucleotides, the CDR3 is TGCGCCAGCAGCTTTGGGGACAGGCTGGCTGAAGCTTTCTTT.

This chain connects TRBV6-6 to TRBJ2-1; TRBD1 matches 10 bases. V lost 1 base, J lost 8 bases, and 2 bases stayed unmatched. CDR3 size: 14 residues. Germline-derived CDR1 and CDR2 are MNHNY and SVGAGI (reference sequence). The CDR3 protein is CASSYWDRGDEQFF. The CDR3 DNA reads TGTGCCAGCAGTTACTGGGACAGGGGCGATGAGCAGTTCTTC.

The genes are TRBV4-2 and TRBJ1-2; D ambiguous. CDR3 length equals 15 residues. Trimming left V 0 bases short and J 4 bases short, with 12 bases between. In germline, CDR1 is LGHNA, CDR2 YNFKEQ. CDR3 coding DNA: TGTGCCAGCAGCCAAGAGGTGACTTCTCTCTATGGCTACACCTTC. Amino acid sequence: CASSQEVTSLYGYTF.

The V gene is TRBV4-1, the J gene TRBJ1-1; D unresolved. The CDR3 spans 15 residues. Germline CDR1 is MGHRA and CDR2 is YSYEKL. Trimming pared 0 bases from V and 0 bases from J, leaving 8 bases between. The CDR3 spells CASSQEAGMNTEAFF. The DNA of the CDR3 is TGCGCCAGCAGCCAAGAGGCGGGGATGAACACTGAAGCTTTCTTT.

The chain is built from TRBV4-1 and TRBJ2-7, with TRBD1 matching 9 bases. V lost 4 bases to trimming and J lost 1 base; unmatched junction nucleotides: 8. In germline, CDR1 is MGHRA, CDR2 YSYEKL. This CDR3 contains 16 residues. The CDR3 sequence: CASSLSGTGPSYEQYF. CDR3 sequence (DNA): TGCGCCAGCAGCCTCTCCGGGACAGGGCCTTCCTACGAGCAGTACTTC.

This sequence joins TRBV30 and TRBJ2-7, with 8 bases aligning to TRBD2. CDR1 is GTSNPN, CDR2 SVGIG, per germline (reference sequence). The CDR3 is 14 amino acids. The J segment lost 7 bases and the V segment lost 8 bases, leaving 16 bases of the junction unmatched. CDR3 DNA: TGTGCCAGCAGCTTGCTGCGGGGGGCGCGGGAGCAGTACTTC. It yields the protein CASSLLRGAREQYF.

The CDR3 here is CAFTRGSSYNEQFF. As DNA, the CDR3 is TGTGCCTTTACACGCGGGAGCTCCTACAATGAGCAGTTCTTC. This chain uses TRBV30 with TRBJ2-1, with 7 nucleotides matching TRBD2. This CDR3 has 14 amino acids. CDR1 GTSNPN and CDR2 SVGIG come from the germline V gene (reference sequence). J lost 0 bases, V lost 7 bases, and 6 bases had no gene match. Full variable domain (outside the CDR3, taken from reference TRBV30 and TRBJ2-1): SQTIHQWPATLVQPVGSPLSLECTVEGTSNPNLYWYRQAAGRGLQLLFYSVGIGQISSEVPQNLSASRPQDRQFILSSKKLLLSDSGFYLCAFTRGSSYNEQFFGPGTRLTVL.

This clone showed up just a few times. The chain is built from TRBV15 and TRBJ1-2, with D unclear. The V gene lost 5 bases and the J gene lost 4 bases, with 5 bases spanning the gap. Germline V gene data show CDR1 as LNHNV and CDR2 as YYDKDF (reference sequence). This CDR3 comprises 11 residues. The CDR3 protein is CATSGSYGYTF. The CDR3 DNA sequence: TGTGCCACCAGCGGGAGCTATGGCTACACCTTC.

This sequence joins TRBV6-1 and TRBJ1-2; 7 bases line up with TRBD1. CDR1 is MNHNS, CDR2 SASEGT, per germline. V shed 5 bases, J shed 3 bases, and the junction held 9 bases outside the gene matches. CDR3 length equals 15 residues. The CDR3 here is CASSPQTTGDYGYTF. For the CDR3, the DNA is TGTGCCAGCAGTCCCCAAACCACAGGGGACTATGGCTACACCTTC.

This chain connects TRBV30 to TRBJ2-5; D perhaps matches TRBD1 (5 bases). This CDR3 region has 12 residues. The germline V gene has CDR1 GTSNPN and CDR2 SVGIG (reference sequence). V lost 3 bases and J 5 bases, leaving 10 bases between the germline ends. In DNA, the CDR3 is TGTGCCTGGAGCGCAGCAGGGGAGACCCAGTACTTC. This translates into CAWSAAGETQYF.

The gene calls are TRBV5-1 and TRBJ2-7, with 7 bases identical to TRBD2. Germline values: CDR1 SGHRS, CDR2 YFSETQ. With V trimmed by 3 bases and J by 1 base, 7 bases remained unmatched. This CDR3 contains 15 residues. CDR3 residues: CASSSGTIGSYEQYF. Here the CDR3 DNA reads TGCGCCAGCAGCTCCGGGACTATCGGGTCCTACGAGCAGTACTTC. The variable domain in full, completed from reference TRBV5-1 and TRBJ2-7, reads KAGVTQTPRYLIKTRGQQVTLSCSPISGHRSVSWYQQTPGQGLQFLFEYFSETQRNKGNFPGRFSGRQFSNSRSEMNVSTLELGDSALYLCASSSGTIGSYEQYFGPGTRLTVT.

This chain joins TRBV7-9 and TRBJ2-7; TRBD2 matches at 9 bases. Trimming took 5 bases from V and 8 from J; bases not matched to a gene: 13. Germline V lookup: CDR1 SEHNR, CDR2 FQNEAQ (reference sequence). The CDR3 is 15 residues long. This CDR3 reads CASSQGGTSRDKQYF. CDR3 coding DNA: TGTGCCAGCAGCCAGGGAGGGACTAGCAGGGACAAGCAGTACTTC.

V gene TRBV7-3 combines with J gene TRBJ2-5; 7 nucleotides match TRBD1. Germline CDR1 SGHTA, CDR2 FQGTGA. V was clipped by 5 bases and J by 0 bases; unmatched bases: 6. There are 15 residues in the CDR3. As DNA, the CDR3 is TGTGCCAGCAGCCCAGGGACAGCGTACCAAGAGACCCAGTACTTC. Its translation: CASSPGTAYQETQYF.

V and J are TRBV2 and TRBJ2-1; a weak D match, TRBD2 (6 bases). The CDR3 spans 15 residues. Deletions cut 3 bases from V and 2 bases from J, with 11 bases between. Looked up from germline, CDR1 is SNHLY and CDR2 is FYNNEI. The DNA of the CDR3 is TGTGCCAGCAGTGACGGGACTTCTACCTACAATGAGCAGTTCTTC. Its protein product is CASSDGTSTYNEQFF.

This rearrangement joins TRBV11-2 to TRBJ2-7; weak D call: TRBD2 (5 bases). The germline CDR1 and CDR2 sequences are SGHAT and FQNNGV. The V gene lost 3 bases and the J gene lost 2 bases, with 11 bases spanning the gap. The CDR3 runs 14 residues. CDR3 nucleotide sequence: TGTGCCAGCAGCTTCTGGGCCGGGGCCTACGAGCAGTACTTC. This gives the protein CASSFWAGAYEQYF.

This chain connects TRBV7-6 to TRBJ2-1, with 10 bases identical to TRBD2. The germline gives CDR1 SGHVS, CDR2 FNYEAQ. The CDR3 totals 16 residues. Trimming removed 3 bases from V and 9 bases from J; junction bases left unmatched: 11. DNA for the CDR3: TGTGCCAGCAGCTTCATCTCCCAGCGGGGGGGAGGTGAGCAGTTCTTC. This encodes CASSFISQRGGGEQFF.

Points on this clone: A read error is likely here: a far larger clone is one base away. The CDR3 loop is CASRGTRGETSTQYF. DNA for the CDR3: TGTGCCAGCAGAGGGACTCGCGGGGAGACTAGTACGCAGTATTTT. This chain joins TRBV6-4 and TRBJ2-3; perhaps TRBD2 as D (6 bases). Germline V gene lookup returns CDR1 MRHNA and CDR2 SNTAGT. The ends were cut back, 6 bases at V and 8 bases at J, with 21 bases in the middle. The CDR3 is made up of 15 amino acids.

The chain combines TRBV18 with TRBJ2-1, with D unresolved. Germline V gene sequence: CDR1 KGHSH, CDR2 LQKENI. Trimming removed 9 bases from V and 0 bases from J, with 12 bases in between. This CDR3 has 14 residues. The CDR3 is CASYAESSYNEQFF. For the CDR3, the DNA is TGTGCCAGTTACGCGGAGAGCTCCTACAATGAGCAGTTCTTC.

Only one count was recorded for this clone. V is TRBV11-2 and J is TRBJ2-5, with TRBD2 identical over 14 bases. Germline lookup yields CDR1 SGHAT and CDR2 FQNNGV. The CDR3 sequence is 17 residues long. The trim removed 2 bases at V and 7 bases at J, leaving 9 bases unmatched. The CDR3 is CASSLIARTSGGWTQYF. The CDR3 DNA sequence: TGTGCCAGCAGCTTAATCGCTCGGACTAGCGGGGGGTGGACCCAGTACTTC.

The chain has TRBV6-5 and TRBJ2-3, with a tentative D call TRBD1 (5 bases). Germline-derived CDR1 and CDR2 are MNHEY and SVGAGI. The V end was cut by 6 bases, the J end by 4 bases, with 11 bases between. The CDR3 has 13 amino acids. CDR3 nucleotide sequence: TGTGCCAGCAGCCCGTTAGGGGCAGATACGCAGTATTTT. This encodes CASSPLGADTQYF.